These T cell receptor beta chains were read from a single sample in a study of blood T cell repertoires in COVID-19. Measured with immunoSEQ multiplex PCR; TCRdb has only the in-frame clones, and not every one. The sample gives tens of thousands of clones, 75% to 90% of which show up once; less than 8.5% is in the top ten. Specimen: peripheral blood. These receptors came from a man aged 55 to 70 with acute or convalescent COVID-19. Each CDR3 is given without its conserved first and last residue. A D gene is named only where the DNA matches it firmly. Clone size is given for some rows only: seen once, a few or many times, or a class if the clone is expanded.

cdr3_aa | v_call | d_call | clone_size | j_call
ASGSNRGQEDTEAF | TRBV12-5 | TRBD1 | . | TRBJ1-1
ASSNSGSYEQY | TRBV19 | TRBD2 | . | TRBJ2-7
ASLDGVEEQY | TRBV21-1 | . | . | TRBJ2-7
ASSLDRNQPQH | TRBV7-3 | TRBD1 | . | TRBJ1-5
ASSPEQGRSGNTIY | TRBV5-1 | . | . | TRBJ1-3
ASSGPLHGYT | TRBV19 | . | . | TRBJ1-2
AGRSSGIYNEQF | TRBV30 | TRBD2 | . | TRBJ2-1
ASSARTSLDTQY | TRBV3-1/TRBV3-2 | TRBD2 | . | TRBJ2-3
ASSQDQLGQLYNEQF | TRBV4-1 | TRBD1 | once | TRBJ2-1
ASSPPGQGARNEQF | TRBV3-1/TRBV3-2 | TRBD1 | . | TRBJ2-1
ASSYNRDRIEKLF | TRBV6-5 | TRBD1 | . | TRBJ1-4
ASSPSSGGETQY | TRBV18 | TRBD2 | once | TRBJ2-5
ASSLRQTYEQY | TRBV7-2 | . | . | TRBJ2-7
ASSPQGAGTEAF | TRBV19 | TRBD1 | . | TRBJ1-1
ASSLLGTGENTGELF | TRBV27 | TRBD1 | . | TRBJ2-2
ASSQTLQGRVAGELF | TRBV4-3 | . | . | TRBJ2-2
ASSPFTGISGNTIY | TRBV14 | . | . | TRBJ1-3